This TCR beta chain stems from a study of T cell repertoires in cytomegalovirus infection. For the study at large: Public TCR beta signatures were indicative of both CMV infection and a matching HLA type. Overall study results and limits: HLA-C-restricted CMV-specific TCR beta clonotypes were dominant in the ex vivo response. Based on cumulative public TCR beta family frequency, carriers of CMV plus the relevant HLA were identified.

MiXCR was run by TCRdb on the reads, yielding one entry per CDR3 protein. Of some 350,000 distinct CDR3 sequences listed, 15% to 20% are singletons. This clonotype was picked up many times. Its antigen is unknown. CDR1 is SGHVS and CDR2 is FNYEAQ in the germline V gene. The CDR3 sequence is 15 residues long. The V end lost 0 bases, the J end lost 4 bases, and 13 bases lay between the germline ends. This TCR was sampled from a human donor in good health (CMV status not recorded). Some clones in this sample may be carry-over from other donors' samples. The chain couples TRBV7-6 to TRBJ2-7, with D perhaps TRBD1 (7 bases). The sample taken for sequencing was PBMCs. CDR3 residues: CASSLAPGGRYEQYV. The CDR3 DNA reads as TGTGCCAGCAGCTTAGCTCCAGGGGGGCGATACGAGCAGTACGTC.